A single TCR beta chain is shown here with its context. What it binds is not known. Sequencing used immunoSEQ multiplex PCR; TCRdb keeps in-frame clones, though not all of them. The data contain 110,000 to 150,000 clones, roughly 93% of them singletons. This entry belongs to a study of cytomegalovirus exposure and HLA in healthy donors. Study details: Later analysis reported that the roughly 120 validation repertoires shared the platform of the approximately 690 first-cohort repertoires. Study-level results: Three chains linked to CMV were shown in vitro to be specific for CMV antigens.

Separation from the approximately 660-subject first cohort characterized the 120-subject validation cohort, to which the donors belonged. With 4 bases removed from V and 4 bases from J, the gap between germline ends came to 14 bases. This CDR3 has 15 amino acids. Germline V gene sequence: CDR1 MDHEN, CDR2 SYDVKM. This sequence originates from a man aged 18 to 29 in good health and CMV-seropositive. The sample taken for sequencing was PBMCs. This sequence joins TRBV28 and TRBJ1-5; D may be TRBD1 (5 bases). The CDR3 bases are TGTGCCAGCAGTTCCCTCGGGGGTTGGAATCAGCCCCAGCATTTT. Its protein is CASSSLGGWNQPQHF.